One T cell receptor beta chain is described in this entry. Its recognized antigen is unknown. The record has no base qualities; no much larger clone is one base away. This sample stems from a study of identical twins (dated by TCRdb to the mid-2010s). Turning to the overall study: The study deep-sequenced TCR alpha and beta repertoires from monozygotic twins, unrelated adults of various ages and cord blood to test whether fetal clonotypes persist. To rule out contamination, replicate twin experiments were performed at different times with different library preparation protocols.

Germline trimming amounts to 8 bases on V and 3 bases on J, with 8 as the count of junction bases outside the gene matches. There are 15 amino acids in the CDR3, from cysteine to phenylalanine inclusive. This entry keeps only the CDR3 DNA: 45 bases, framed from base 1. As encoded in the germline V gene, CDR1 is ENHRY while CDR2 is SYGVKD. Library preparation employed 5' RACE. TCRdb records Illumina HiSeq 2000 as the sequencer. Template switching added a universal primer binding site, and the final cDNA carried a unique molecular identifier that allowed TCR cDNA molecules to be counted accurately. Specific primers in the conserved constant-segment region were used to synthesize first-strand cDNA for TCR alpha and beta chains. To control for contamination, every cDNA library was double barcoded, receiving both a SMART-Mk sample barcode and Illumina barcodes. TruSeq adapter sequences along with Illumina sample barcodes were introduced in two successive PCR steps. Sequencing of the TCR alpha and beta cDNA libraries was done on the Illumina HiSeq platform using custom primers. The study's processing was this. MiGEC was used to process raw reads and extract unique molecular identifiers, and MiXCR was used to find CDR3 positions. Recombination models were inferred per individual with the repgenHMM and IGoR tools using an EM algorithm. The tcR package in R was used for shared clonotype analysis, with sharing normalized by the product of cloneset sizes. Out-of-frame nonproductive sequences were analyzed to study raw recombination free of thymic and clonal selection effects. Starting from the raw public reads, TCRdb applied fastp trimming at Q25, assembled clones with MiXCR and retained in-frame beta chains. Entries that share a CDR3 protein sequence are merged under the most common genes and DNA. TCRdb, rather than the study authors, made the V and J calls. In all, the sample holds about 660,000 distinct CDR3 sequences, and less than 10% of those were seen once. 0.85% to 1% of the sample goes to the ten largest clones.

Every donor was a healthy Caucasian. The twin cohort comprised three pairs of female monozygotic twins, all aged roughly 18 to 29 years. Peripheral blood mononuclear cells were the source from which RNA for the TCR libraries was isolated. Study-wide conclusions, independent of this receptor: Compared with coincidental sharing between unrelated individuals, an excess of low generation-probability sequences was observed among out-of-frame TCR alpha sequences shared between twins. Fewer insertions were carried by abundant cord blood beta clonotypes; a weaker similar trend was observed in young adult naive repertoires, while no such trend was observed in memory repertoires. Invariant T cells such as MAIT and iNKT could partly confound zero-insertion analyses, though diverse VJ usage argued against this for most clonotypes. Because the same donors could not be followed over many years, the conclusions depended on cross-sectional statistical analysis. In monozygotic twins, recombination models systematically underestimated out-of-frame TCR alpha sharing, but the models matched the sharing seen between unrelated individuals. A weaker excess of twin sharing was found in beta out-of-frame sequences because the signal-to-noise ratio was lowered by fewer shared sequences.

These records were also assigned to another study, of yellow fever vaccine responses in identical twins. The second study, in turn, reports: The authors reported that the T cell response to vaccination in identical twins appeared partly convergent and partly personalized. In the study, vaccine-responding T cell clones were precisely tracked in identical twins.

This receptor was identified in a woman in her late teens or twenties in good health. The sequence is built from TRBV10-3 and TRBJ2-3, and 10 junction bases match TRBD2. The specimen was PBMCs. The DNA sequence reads TGTGCCATCGGGAAGCGGGAGGGCCGGACAGATACGCAGTATTTT. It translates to CAIGKREGRTDTQYF.